This TCR beta chain was sequenced in a study of early T cells in non-severe SARS-CoV-2 infection. The wider study: Sequencing targeted bulk RNA from unsorted whole blood, leaving chains unpaired.

Study-wide results and caveats: In VDJdb matching, anti-spike CD8 responses were favored while private and CD4 specificities went missing.

Individual cDNA molecules carried attached unique molecular identifiers. TCRdb processed the 5' RACE reads anew with MiXCR; each CDR3 protein has one entry. The sample records 70,000 to 95,000 distinct CDR3 sequences, roughly 14% being singletons. Worth noting for this clonotype: As yet, its antigen is unknown.

The germline gives CDR1 MNHNY, CDR2 SVGAGI (reference sequence). The CDR3 runs 15 residues. The germline V and J ends were trimmed by 8 bases and 0 bases, with 14 bases remaining between them. The sequencing sample was made of whole blood. The chain uses TRBV6-6 and TRBJ2-1, with a weak D call TRBD1 (6 bases). The sequence came from an adult who was a healthcare worker with PCR-confirmed SARS-CoV-2 infection or an uninfected control (not recorded which). CDR3 sequence (DNA): TGTGCCAGCTTCAAAGCCAGGGGCTCCTACAATGAGCAGTTCTTC. This translates into CASFKARGSYNEQFF.